The sequence of this T cell receptor beta chain was determined in a study of blood T cell repertoires in COVID-19. V lost 1 base, J lost 2 bases, and 14 bases lay in between. Germline-derived CDR1 and CDR2 are KGHSH and LQKENI. The CDR3 loop spans 17 amino acids. This clone was counted a few times. Assay: immunoSEQ multiplex PCR; the TCRdb copy retains only in-frame clones and omits some. Among about 340,000 clones listed, under 95% were seen once. This sequence was found in a woman under 30 who had recovered from COVID-19. The sequenced material came from peripheral blood. This chain uses TRBV18 with TRBJ2-2; D is perhaps TRBD2 (7 bases). CDR3 coding DNA: TGTGCCAGCTCACCACGTTCCGCGGGGGCAAACACCGGGGAGCTGTTTTTT. It is translated as CASSPRSAGANTGELFF.